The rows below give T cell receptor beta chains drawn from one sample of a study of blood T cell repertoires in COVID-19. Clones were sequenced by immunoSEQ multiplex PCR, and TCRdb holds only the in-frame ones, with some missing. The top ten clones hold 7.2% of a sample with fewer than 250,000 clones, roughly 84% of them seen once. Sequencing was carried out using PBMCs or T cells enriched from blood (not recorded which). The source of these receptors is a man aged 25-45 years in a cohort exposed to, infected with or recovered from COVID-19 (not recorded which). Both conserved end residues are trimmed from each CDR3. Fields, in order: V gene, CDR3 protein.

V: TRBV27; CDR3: ASRVSGVSSYEQY
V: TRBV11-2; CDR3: ASSSLGGGFDGYT
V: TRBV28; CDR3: ASSLDRHRSSYEQY
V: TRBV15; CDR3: ATSRGDSLYGYT
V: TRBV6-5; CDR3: ASKRTGSKVDEQY
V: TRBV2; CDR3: ASSEAGQGN
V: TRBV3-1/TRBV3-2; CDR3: ASSQDRGGTPTADTQY
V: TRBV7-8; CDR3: ASSPTRTGSYEQY
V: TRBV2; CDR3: ASNTGVNYEQY
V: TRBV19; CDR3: ASSGERTGELF
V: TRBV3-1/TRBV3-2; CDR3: ASSLLRGESSYEQY
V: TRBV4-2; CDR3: ASSRAPTTGYENIQY
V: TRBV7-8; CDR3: ASSLGTIASTDTQY
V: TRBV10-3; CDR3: AISESTSAGAFNEQF
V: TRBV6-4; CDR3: ASSAGTGGNYGYT
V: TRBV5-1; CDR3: ASSEKTGTAYSTDTQY
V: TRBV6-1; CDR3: ASSVQRGNEVDIGELF
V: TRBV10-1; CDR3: ASRRQGTDTQY
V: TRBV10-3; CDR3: AMSGGAYNEQF
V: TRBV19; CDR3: ASGVVSEETQY
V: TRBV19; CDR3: ASSTRTGRITEAF
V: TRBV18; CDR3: ASSPQDRRSPLH
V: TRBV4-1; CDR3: ASSQRLAGVETQY
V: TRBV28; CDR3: ASRTESNQPQH
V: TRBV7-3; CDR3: ASSATPSTDTQY
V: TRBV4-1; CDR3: ASSQAGFEQY
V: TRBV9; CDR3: ASSVEAAYGYT
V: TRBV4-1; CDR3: ASSQVDMGLTYEQY
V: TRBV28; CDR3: ASSWTGFNSPLH